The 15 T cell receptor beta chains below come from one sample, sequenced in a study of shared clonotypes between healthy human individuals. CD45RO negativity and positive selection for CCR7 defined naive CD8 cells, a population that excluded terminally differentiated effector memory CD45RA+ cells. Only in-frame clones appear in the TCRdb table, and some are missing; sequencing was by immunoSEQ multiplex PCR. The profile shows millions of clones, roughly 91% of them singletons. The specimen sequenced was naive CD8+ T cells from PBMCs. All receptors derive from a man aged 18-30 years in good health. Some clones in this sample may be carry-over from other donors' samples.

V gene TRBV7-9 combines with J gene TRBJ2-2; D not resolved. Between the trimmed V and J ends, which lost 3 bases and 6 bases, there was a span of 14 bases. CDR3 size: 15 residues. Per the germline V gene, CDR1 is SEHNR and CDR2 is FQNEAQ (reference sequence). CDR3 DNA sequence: TGTGCCAGCAGCTTGGCTGTCTCGATCCCCGGGGAGCTGTTTTTT. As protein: CASSLAVSIPGELFF.

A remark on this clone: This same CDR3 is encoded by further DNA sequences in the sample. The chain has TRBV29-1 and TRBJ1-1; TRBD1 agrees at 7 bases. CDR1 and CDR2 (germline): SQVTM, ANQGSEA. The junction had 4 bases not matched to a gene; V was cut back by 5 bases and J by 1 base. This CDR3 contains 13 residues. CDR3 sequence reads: CSVPRQGNTEAFF. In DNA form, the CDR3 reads TGCAGCGTTCCAAGACAGGGGAACACTGAAGCTTTCTTT.

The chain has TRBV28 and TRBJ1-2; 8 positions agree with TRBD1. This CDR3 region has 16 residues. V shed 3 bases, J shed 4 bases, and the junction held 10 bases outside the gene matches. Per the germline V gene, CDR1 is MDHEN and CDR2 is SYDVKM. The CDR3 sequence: CASSLASPGTGYGYTF. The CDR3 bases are TGTGCCAGCAGTTTGGCAAGTCCCGGGACAGGCTATGGCTACACCTTC.

CDR3 amino acids: CASSPRDSTYEQYF. CDR3 sequence (DNA): TGCGCCAGCAGCCCACGGGACAGCACCTACGAGCAGTACTTC. This chain uses TRBV5-1 with TRBJ2-7; 7 bases are a match to TRBD1. The junction had 6 bases not matched to a gene; V was cut back by 4 bases and J by 2 bases. Germline assignment: CDR1 SGHRS and CDR2 YFSETQ. The length of the CDR3 is 14 residues.

The CDR3 sequence: CASSPGARSFYGYTF. CDR3 DNA sequence: TGTGCCAGCAGCCCAGGGGCCCGCTCTTTCTATGGCTACACCTTC. The chain carries TRBV7-9 and TRBJ1-2; TRBD1 might be the D (6 bases). Germline V gene data show CDR1 as SEHNR and CDR2 as FQNEAQ (reference sequence). V dropped 5 bases and J dropped 4 bases, with 17 bases sitting between them. CDR3 size: 15 residues.

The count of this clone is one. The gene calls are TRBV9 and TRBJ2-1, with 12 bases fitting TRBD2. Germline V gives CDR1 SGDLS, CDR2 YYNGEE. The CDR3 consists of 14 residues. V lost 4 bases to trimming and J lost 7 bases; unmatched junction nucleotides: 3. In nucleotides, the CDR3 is TGTGCCAGCAGCCAAACTAGCGGGAGGAATGAGCAGTTCTTC. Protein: CASSQTSGRNEQFF. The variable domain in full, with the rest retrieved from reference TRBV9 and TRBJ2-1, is DSGVTQTPKHLITATGQRVTLRCSPRSGDLSVYWYQQSLDQGLQFLIQYYNGEERAKGNILERFSAQQFPDLHSELNLSSLELGDSALYFCASSQTSGRNEQFFGPGTRLTVL.

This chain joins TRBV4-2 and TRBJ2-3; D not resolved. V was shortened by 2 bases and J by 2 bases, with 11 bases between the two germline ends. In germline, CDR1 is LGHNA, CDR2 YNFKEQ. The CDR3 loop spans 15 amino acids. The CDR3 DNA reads TGTGCCAGCAGCCAATTGTATCTGACCACAGATACGCAGTATTTT. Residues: CASSQLYLTTDTQYF.

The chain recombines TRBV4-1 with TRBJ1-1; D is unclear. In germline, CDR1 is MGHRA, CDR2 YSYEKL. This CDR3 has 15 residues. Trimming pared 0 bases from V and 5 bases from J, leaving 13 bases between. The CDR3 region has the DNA TGCGCCAGCAGCCAAGATATCCGGGGAGGAACTGAAGCTTTCTTT. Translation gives CASSQDIRGGTEAFF.

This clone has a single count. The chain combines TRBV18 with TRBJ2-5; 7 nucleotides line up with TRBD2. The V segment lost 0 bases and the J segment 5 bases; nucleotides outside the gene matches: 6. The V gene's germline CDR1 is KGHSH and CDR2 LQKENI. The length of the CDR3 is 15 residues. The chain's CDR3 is CASSPPGEGKETQYF. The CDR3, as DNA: TGTGCCAGCTCACCACCCGGGGAGGGGAAGGAGACCCAGTACTTC.

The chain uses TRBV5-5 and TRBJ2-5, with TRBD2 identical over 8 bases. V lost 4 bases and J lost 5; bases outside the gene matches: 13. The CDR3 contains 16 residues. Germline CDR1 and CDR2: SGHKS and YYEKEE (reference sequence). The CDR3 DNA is TGTGCCAGCAGCCCCCGGGGGGGAGGTCTTAAGGAGACCCAGTACTTC. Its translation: CASSPRGGGLKETQYF.

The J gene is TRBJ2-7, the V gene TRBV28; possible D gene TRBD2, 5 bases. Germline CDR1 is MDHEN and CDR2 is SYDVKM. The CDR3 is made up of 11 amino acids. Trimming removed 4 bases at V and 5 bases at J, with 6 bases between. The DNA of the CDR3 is TGTGCCAGCAGTTCCGGGGACGAGCAGTACTTC. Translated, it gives CASSSGDEQYF.

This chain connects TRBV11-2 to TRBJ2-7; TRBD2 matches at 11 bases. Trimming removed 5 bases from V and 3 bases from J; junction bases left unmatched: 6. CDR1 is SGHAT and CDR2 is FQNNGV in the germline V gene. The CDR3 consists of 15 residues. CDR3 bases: TGTGCCAGCAGCCCCGGGACTAGCGGTTACTACGAGCAGTACTTC. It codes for CASSPGTSGYYEQYF.

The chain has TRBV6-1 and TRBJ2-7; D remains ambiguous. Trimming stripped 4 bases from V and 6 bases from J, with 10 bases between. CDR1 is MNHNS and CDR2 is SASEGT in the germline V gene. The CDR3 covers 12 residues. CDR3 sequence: CASSVMLAEQYF. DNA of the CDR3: TGTGCCAGCAGTGTTATGCTTGCCGAGCAGTACTTC.

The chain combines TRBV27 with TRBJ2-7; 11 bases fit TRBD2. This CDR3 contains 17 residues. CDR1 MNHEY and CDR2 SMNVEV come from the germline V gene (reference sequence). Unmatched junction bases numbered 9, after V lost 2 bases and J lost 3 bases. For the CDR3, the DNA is TGTGCCAGCAGTTTAAGCGTTCGGGGACTAGCGGTCTACGAGCAGTACTTC. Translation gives CASSLSVRGLAVYEQYF.

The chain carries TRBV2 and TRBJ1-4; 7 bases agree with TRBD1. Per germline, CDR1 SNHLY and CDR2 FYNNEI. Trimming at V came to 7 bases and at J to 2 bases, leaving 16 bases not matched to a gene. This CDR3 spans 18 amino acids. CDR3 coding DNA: TGTGCCAGCATTAACAGGGGATCCGGCCTTGGCACTAATGAAAAACTGTTTTTT. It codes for CASINRGSGLGTNEKLFF.